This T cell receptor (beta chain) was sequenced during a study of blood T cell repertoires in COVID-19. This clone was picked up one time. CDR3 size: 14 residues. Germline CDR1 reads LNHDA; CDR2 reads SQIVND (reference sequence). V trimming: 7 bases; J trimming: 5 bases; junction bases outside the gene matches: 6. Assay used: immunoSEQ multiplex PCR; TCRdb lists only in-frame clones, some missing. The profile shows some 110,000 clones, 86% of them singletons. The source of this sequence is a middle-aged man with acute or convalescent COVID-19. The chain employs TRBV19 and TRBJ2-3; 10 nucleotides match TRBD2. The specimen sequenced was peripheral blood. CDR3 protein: CASTKRGGQDTQYF. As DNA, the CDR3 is TGTGCCAGTACAAAGCGGGGGGGCCAAGATACGCAGTATTTT.